Following are 16 T cell receptor beta chains from one sample sequenced in a study of identical twins (TCRdb year 2016). The library was obtained by 5' RACE. Sequencing used an Illumina HiSeq 2000. The public reads were reanalyzed by TCRdb: fastp trimming at Q25, MiXCR alignment, in-frame beta chains only. Each CDR3 protein gets just one entry, which takes the most common genes and DNA from the rows behind it. Recorded for this sample are approximately 530,000 distinct CDR3 sequences; about 20% of them occurred a single time. Approximately 0.49% of the sample is held by the ten biggest clonotypes. The same data also went into a second study, on yellow fever vaccine responses in identical twins.

Sample: CD4+ T cells sorted from blood. The receptors originated from a woman aged 18-35 years in good health.

The chain couples TRBV3-1 to TRBJ2-1, with TRBD2 matching over 9 bases. CDR1 and CDR2 (germline): LGHDT, YNNKEL (reference sequence). The CDR3 spans 17 residues. J lost 8 bases, V lost 0 bases, and 11 bases had no gene match. CDR3: CASSQERLAGKGDEQFF. CDR3 in DNA: TGTGCCAGCAGCCAAGAACGGCTAGCGGGGAAGGGGGATGAGCAGTTCTTC.

This clonotype was found a few times. The V gene is TRBV5-1, the J gene TRBJ2-2, with D possibly matching TRBD1 (5 bases). V was clipped by 2 bases and J by 3 bases, with 17 bases between them. CDR1 and CDR2 from the germline V gene are SGHRS and YFSETQ. The length of the CDR3 is 17 residues. The chain's CDR3 is CASSFDSKKTDTGELFF. The CDR3 DNA reads TGCGCCAGCAGCTTCGACAGTAAAAAAACGGACACCGGGGAGCTGTTTTTT.

The V gene is TRBV4-1, the J gene TRBJ2-3; D tentatively fits TRBD1 or TRBD2 (6 bases each). Germline values: CDR1 MGHRA, CDR2 YSYEKL. V dropped 2 bases and J dropped 0 bases, with 12 bases sitting between them. The CDR3 covers 16 residues. CDR3 in DNA: TGCGCCAGCAGCCAACCCAAGGGGGGTAGCACAGATACGCAGTATTTT. This encodes CASSQPKGGSTDTQYF.

This clonotype turned up a few times. The gene calls are TRBV12-3 or TRBV12-4 and TRBJ1-6; maybe TRBD1 (5 bases). V was shortened by 3 bases and J by 6 bases, with 12 bases between the two germline ends. This CDR3 has 15 amino acids. In DNA form, the CDR3 reads TGTGCCAGCAGTTTCGGCCAGGGAACTAATTCACCCCTCCACTTT. Residues: CASSFGQGTNSPLHF.

There are many counts of this clonotype. This chain uses TRBV12-3 or TRBV12-4 with TRBJ2-6; 8 bases are shared with TRBD2. The CDR3 extends over 20 amino acids. The ends lost 5 bases at V and 2 bases at J; junction bases unmatched: 17. DNA of the CDR3: TGTGCCAGCAGTCGAAATTTCGGCCGCGCGGGAGGCCCTGGGGCCAACGTCCTGACTTTC. As protein: CASSRNFGRAGGPGANVLTF.

This clonotype was counted between two and nine times. The V and J genes are TRBV20-1 and TRBJ2-1; 8 nucleotides align to TRBD2. Germline CDR1 reads DFQATT; CDR2 reads SNEGSKA (reference sequence). This CDR3 comprises 14 residues. V shed 3 bases, J shed 6 bases, and the junction held 7 bases outside the gene matches. The chain's CDR3 is CSASPGGTGNEQFF. In nucleotides, the CDR3 is TGCAGTGCTAGTCCGGGGGGGACGGGCAATGAGCAGTTCTTC.

This clonotype has only a few counts. The chain combines TRBV14 with TRBJ2-5; D ambiguous. Between the trimmed V and J ends, which lost 1 base and 1 base, there was a span of 10 bases. This CDR3 contains 15 residues. The germline V gene encodes CDR1 SGHDN and CDR2 FVKESK. CDR3 in DNA: TGTGCCAGCAGCCAAGCGGTACGGTTCCAAGAGACCCAGTACTTC. Protein product: CASSQAVRFQETQYF.

The table lists this clonotype with a few counts. This chain links TRBV2 with TRBJ2-2, with D perhaps TRBD2 (5 bases). This CDR3 comprises 14 residues. Trimming took 6 bases from V and 7 from J, leaving 15 bases between them. From germline, CDR1 is SNHLY and CDR2 FYNNEI. The CDR3: CASSPTRISGELFF. DNA for the CDR3: TGTGCCAGCAGCCCCACTAGGATCAGCGGGGAGCTGTTTTTT.

This clonotype occurred a few times. This chain connects TRBV15 to TRBJ2-1, with 7 positions matching TRBD1. CDR3 size: 13 residues. CDR1 and CDR2 (germline): LNHNV, YYDKDF (reference sequence). The junction had 5 bases not matched to a gene; V was cut back by 0 bases and J by 12 bases. Here the CDR3 DNA reads TGTGCCACCAGCAGAGATCGTCAGGGGGTGCAGTTCTTC. This sequence encodes CATSRDRQGVQFF.

This clonotype appeared a few times. The V and J genes are TRBV5-1 and TRBJ2-5; D call uncertain. Germline values: CDR1 SGHRS, CDR2 YFSETQ. The CDR3 is made up of 13 amino acids. Trimming took 7 bases from V and 3 from J, leaving 13 bases between them. The chain's CDR3 is CASGPQSKETQYF. The CDR3 nucleotides are TGCGCCAGCGGTCCCCAGAGTAAAGAGACCCAGTACTTC.

The sample holds a few counts of this clonotype. This chain connects TRBV5-1 to TRBJ2-2; D might be TRBD1 or TRBD2, each matching 7 bases. CDR1 SGHRS and CDR2 YFSETQ come from the germline V gene. V lost 4 bases, J lost 4 bases, and 14 bases lay in between. CDR3 length equals 15 residues. This CDR3 reads CASSPTGRGTGELFF. CDR3 sequence (DNA): TGCGCCAGCAGCCCGACAGGGAGGGGCACCGGGGAGCTGTTTTTT.

This clonotype turned up a few times. The gene calls are TRBV10-3 and TRBJ2-1; weak D call: TRBD1 (5 bases). V was trimmed by 5 bases and J by 8 bases, leaving 10 bases between them. Germline assignment: CDR1 ENHRY and CDR2 SYGVKD. This CDR3 is built from 12 residues. In DNA, the CDR3 is TGTGCCATCAGTAAGACAGTTTATGAGCAGTTCTTC. Protein: CAISKTVYEQFF.

This clonotype showed up just a few times. This chain connects TRBV20-1 to TRBJ2-1; no reliable D call. The CDR3 contains 13 residues. The V and J ends lost 3 bases and 0 bases respectively, with 6 bases between them. Looked up from germline, CDR1 is DFQATT and CDR2 is SNEGSKA (reference sequence). CDR3 DNA sequence: TGCAGTGCTAGCTTAACCTCCTACAATGAGCAGTTCTTC. It translates to CSASLTSYNEQFF.

In this sample, this clonotype turned up once. The rearrangement joins TRBV6-6 to TRBJ2-7, with D possibly matching TRBD1 (5 bases). The CDR3 has 12 residues. The V and J ends lost 8 bases and 0 bases respectively, with 8 bases between them. CDR1 and CDR2 (germline): MNHNY, SVGAGI (reference sequence). The CDR3 nucleotides are TGTGCCAGCGGGGCCAGCTCCTACGAGCAGTACTTC. Amino acid sequence: CASGASSYEQYF.

This chain uses TRBV20-1 with TRBJ2-4; 9 positions match TRBD1. The CDR3 is 14 amino acids. Germline-derived CDR1 and CDR2 are DFQATT and SNEGSKA (reference sequence). V lost 6 bases, J lost 8 bases, and 11 bases stayed unmatched. The CDR3 is CSATGGTGMYIQYF. The CDR3 DNA sequence: TGCAGTGCAACAGGAGGGACAGGGATGTACATTCAGTACTTC.

This clonotype was counted only a few times. Written as DNA, the CDR3 is TGTGCCAGCAGCCAAGATAAGGGGTTCTATGGCTACACCTTC. Translated, it gives CASSQDKGFYGYTF. V is TRBV3-1 and J is TRBJ1-2; D may be TRBD1 (5 bases). Germline CDR1 is LGHDT and CDR2 is YNNKEL (reference sequence). Trimming cost V 0 bases and J 4 bases, with 9 bases left between them. The length of the CDR3 is 14 residues.